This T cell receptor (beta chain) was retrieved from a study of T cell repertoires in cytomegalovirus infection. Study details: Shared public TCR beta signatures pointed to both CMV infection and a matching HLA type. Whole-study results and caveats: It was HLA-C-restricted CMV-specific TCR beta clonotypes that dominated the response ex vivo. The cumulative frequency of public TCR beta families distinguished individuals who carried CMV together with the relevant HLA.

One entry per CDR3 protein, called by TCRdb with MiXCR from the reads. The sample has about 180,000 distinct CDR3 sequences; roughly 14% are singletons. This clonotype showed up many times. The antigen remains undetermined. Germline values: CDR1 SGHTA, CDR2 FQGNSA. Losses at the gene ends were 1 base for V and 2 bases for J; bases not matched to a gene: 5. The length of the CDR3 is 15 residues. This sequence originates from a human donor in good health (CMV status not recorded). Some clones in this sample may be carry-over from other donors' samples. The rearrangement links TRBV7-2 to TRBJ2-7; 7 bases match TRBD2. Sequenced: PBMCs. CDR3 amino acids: CASSLEAGAAYEQYF. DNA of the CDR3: TGTGCCAGCAGCTTAGAGGCGGGAGCAGCCTACGAGCAGTACTTC.